The 17 T cell receptor beta chains given below trace back to one sample, sequenced in a study of blood T cell repertoires in COVID-19. Assay used: immunoSEQ multiplex PCR; TCRdb lists only in-frame clones, some missing. Altogether tens of thousands of clones are present, more than 70% being singletons, with the ten largest covering approximately 4.6%. The sequenced sample was peripheral blood. The receptors derive from a man aged 80 or over with acute or convalescent COVID-19.

The chain combines TRBV5-5 with TRBJ1-1; no clear D. Deletions cut 0 bases from V and 7 bases from J, with 7 bases between. CDR1 and CDR2 (germline): SGHKS, YYEKEE (reference sequence). There are 12 residues in the CDR3. In nucleotides, the CDR3 is TGTGCCAGCAGCTTGGTCGGAGGTGAAGCTTTCTTT. Translating it yields CASSLVGGEAFF.

This clone was detected a few times. The chain joins TRBV19 to TRBJ1-1, with a weak D call TRBD1 (5 bases). Germline lookup yields CDR1 LNHDA and CDR2 SQIVND (reference sequence). This CDR3 has 12 amino acids. V was clipped by 10 bases and J by 8 bases, with 17 bases between them. Here the CDR3 reads CATRQTYYEAFF. CDR3 nucleotide sequence: TGTGCCACCCGACAGACCTACTACGAAGCTTTCTTT. The full variable domain, its missing parts supplied by reference TRBV19 and TRBJ1-1, is DGGITQSPKYLFRKEGQNVTLSCEQNLNHDAMYWYRQDPGQGLRLIYYSQIVNDFQKGDIAEGYSVSREKKESFPLTVTSAQKNPTAFYLCATRQTYYEAFFGQGTRLTVV.

This clone was detected once. Written as DNA, the CDR3 is TGTGCCAGCAGCCAAGACCAGGGGCGGGATACGCAGTATTTT. Amino acid sequence: CASSQDQGRDTQYF. V gene TRBV3-1 (or the pseudogene TRBV3-2) combines with J gene TRBJ2-3; tentative D call: TRBD1 (6 bases). CDR3 length: 14 residues. V gave up 0 bases and J gave up 6 bases, with 10 bases separating them. Germline loops: CDR1 LGHDT, CDR2 YNNKEL (reference sequence).

The genes are TRBV7-2 and TRBJ1-2; unclear D gene. V was trimmed by 5 bases and J by 2 bases, leaving 12 bases between them. CDR3 size: 14 residues. Germline V gives CDR1 SGHTA, CDR2 FQGNSA. The CDR3 nucleotides are TGTGCCAGCAGCGACCTGACGGGAAACTATGGCTACACCTTC. Translation: CASSDLTGNYGYTF.

This chain connects TRBV7-2 to TRBJ2-7, with unresolved D. Germline lookup yields CDR1 SGHTA and CDR2 FQGNSA. V lost 3 bases and J 3 bases, leaving 3 bases between the germline ends. This CDR3 spans 11 amino acids. CDR3 region: CASSFNYEQYF. CDR3 nucleotides: TGTGCCAGCAGCTTTAACTACGAGCAGTACTTC.

The chain uses TRBV2 and TRBJ2-2, with 12 bases that match TRBD2. The CDR3 runs to 16 residues. The V segment lost 5 bases and the J segment 5 bases; nucleotides outside the gene matches: 6. Germline CDR1 reads SNHLY; CDR2 reads FYNNEI. As DNA, the CDR3 is TGTGCCAGCAGTTTTCTAGCGGGGGGGCGGACCGGGGAGCTGTTTTTT. As protein: CASSFLAGGRTGELFF.

V gene TRBV5-1 combines with J gene TRBJ1-1; D is undetermined. The V end was cut by 1 base, the J end by 2 bases, with 9 bases between. This CDR3 comprises 14 residues. CDR1 is SGHRS and CDR2 is YFSETQ in the germline V gene. The CDR3 loop reads CASSLNLANTEAFF. The CDR3 bases are TGCGCCAGCAGCTTGAATCTGGCCAACACTGAAGCTTTCTTT.

Only one count was recorded for this clone. The chain uses TRBV3-1 (or the pseudogene TRBV3-2) and TRBJ2-1; TRBD2 matches 7 bases. The V and J ends lost 1 base and 9 bases, in that order; junction bases with no gene match: 3. CDR3 size: 13 residues. The V gene's germline CDR1 is LGHDT and CDR2 YNNKEL (reference sequence). CDR3: CASSQGEGVEQFF. The DNA for the CDR3 is TGTGCCAGCAGCCAAGGGGAGGGCGTTGAGCAGTTCTTC.

V is TRBV6-5 and J is TRBJ1-4; D is possibly TRBD1 (6 bases). Germline V gene data show CDR1 as MNHEY and CDR2 as SVGAGI. This CDR3 is 15 amino acids long. Trimming took off 6 bases at V and 6 bases at J, with 17 bases between the two ends. CDR3 residues: CASRGLRAGDEKLFF. CDR3 bases: TGTGCCAGCAGGGGTTTAAGGGCAGGGGATGAAAAACTGTTTTTT.

V is TRBV6-5 and J is TRBJ1-6; D is unresolved. The CDR3 is 10 residues long. V was clipped by 8 bases and J by 10 bases, with 6 bases between them. The germline gives CDR1 MNHEY, CDR2 SVGAGI. CDR3 in DNA: TGTGCCAGCGGGGAGTCACCCCTCCACTTT. Translated: CASGESPLHF.

The gene calls are TRBV27 and TRBJ1-6; D possibly corresponds to TRBD1 (6 bases). The CDR3 has 15 amino acids. Trimming cost V 5 bases and J 7 bases, with 15 bases left between them. Per the germline V gene, CDR1 is MNHEY and CDR2 is SMNVEV (reference sequence). The CDR3 DNA reads as TGTGCCAGCAGTCCCTGGACAGTTCGAAATTCACCCCTCCACTTT. Amino acid sequence: CASSPWTVRNSPLHF.

The chain has TRBV28 and TRBJ2-2; 10 bases agree with TRBD1. The length of the CDR3 is 17 residues. From germline, CDR1 is MDHEN and CDR2 SYDVKM. Losses at the gene ends were 2 bases for V and 5 bases for J; bases not matched to a gene: 8. In DNA form, the CDR3 reads TGTGCCAGCAGTTTAGGGGACAGGGGCGGGGTTACCGGGGAGCTGTTTTTT. This translates into CASSLGDRGGVTGELFF. The full variable domain, its missing parts supplied by reference TRBV28 and TRBJ2-2, is DVKVTQSSRYLVKRTGEKVFLECVQDMDHENMFWYRQDPGLGLRLIYFSYDVKMKEKGDIPEGYSVSREKKERFSLILESASTNQTSMYLCASSLGDRGGVTGELFFGEGSRLTVL.

V is TRBV27 and J is TRBJ2-7, with 14 bases matching TRBD2. The CDR3 consists of 16 residues. Germline trimming cut 5 bases from V and 5 bases from J; bases unmatched to any gene: 8. CDR1 MNHEY and CDR2 SMNVEV come from the germline V gene (reference sequence). In DNA, the CDR3 is TGTGCCAGCAGTCCCTGGACTAGCGGGAGGCTTAACGAGCAGTACTTC. This gives the protein CASSPWTSGRLNEQYF.

The rearrangement links TRBV18 to TRBJ2-3; 9 nucleotides agree with TRBD2. Trimming removed 0 bases from V and 3 bases from J; junction bases left unmatched: 4. Germline V gene sequence: CDR1 KGHSH, CDR2 LQKENI. This CDR3 region has 16 residues. CDR3 sequence: CASSPPGLAGTDTQYF. CDR3 in DNA: TGTGCCAGCTCACCACCGGGGCTAGCGGGAACAGATACGCAGTATTTT.

In DNA form, the CDR3 reads TGTGCCAGCAGCTTAGCGGGGACTAGCTTGGGCGAGCAGTACTTC. It is translated as CASSLAGTSLGEQYF. This chain connects TRBV11-2 to TRBJ2-7, with 9 nucleotides matching TRBD2. This CDR3 region has 15 residues. Germline trimming cut 1 base from V and 6 bases from J; bases unmatched to any gene: 7. Germline CDR1 reads SGHAT; CDR2 reads FQNNGV.

This clone was found a few times. V and J are TRBV6-2 or TRBV6-3 and TRBJ1-6; TRBD1 agrees at 8 bases. Germline CDR1 MNHEY, CDR2 SVGEGT. Trimming at V came to 5 bases and at J to 7 bases, leaving 7 bases not matched to a gene. This CDR3 comprises 15 residues. In DNA form, the CDR3 reads TGTGCCAGCAGTACGGACAGGGTATTGAATTCACCCCTCCACTTT. As protein: CASSTDRVLNSPLHF.

As DNA, the CDR3 is TGCGCCAGCAGCGGGAGGAATATTTTTGAAATTAGCAATCAGCCCCAGCATTTT. This gives the protein CASSGRNIFEISNQPQHF. The gene calls are TRBV5-1 and TRBJ1-5; no definite D call. The length of the CDR3 is 18 residues. Trimming removed 4 bases from V and 0 bases from J, with 20 bases in between. CDR1 is SGHRS, CDR2 YFSETQ, per germline.